Ten or more counts support the clone carrying this T cell receptor beta chain. This sample stems from a study of T cells in Graves' hyperthyroidism and ophthalmopathy. RNA transcripts were the template for amplifying TCR beta CDR3 regions. HTBI primers were the set used in a first-round RT-PCR of the TCR CDR3. TCRdb processed the multiplex PCR reads anew with MiXCR; each CDR3 protein has one entry. The table lists about 400,000 distinct CDR3 sequences, more than 14% of them singletons. The length of the CDR3 is 15 residues. Germline V CDR1 and CDR2: SEHNR, FQNEAQ (reference sequence). Trimming cost V 0 bases and J 3 bases, with 12 bases left between them.

The sequencing sample was made of blood. The chain uses TRBV7-9 and TRBJ2-7, with D perhaps matching TRBD2 (6 bases). The TCR sequence derives from a woman in her 30s with Graves' ophthalmopathy. The CDR3 sequence: CASSLAGLNHYEQYF. As DNA, the CDR3 is TGTGCCAGCAGCTTAGCAGGACTAAACCACTACGAGCAGTACTTC.